The next 2 T cell receptor beta chains were all read from a single sample in a study of blood T cells in healthy people across ages. With a J-beta primer mix and a sample-barcoded 5' primer, a second PCR ran about 7 to 12 cycles. TCRdb re-derived calls from the 5' RACE reads in MiXCR, one entry per CDR3 protein. The sample consists of around 1,000,000 distinct CDR3 sequences, around 27% of them appearing once. The data also belong to a second study, concerning T cells of mothers and their children.

What was sequenced was blood. The receptor source for this set is a girl aged 2 to 10 in good health.

The chain joins TRBV4-1 to TRBJ1-4; D gene ambiguous. This CDR3 region has 13 residues. Germline CDR1 and CDR2: MGHRA and YSYEKL. V shed 1 base and J shed 8 bases, with 8 bases lying between them. This CDR3 is CASSQVLPEKLFF. The CDR3 DNA reads as TGCGCCAGCAGCCAAGTTCTTCCGGAAAAACTGTTTTTT.

The V and J genes are TRBV6-5 and TRBJ1-1; no clear D gene. Trimming removed 6 bases at V and 4 bases at J, with 15 bases between. CDR3 length: 14 residues. Germline CDR1 is MNHEY and CDR2 is SVGAGI. CDR3 loop: CASRPSGTGTEAFF. The DNA of the CDR3 is TGTGCCAGCAGGCCGAGTGGAACTGGCACTGAAGCTTTCTTT.